The 10 T cell receptor beta chains below were found in one sample sequenced in a study of blood T cell repertoires in COVID-19. Clones were sequenced by immunoSEQ multiplex PCR, and TCRdb holds only the in-frame ones, with some missing. There are under 75,000 clones in the sample; 88% occur only once, and about a fifth lies in the top ten. Specimen: peripheral blood. The receptors derive from a woman aged 80 or over with active COVID-19.

This chain uses TRBV30 with TRBJ2-7, with TRBD2 matching over 8 bases. The CDR3 loop spans 17 amino acids. Germline trimming cut 2 bases from V and 2 bases from J; bases unmatched to any gene: 14. In germline, CDR1 is GTSNPN, CDR2 SVGIG (reference sequence). The CDR3 coding sequence is TGTGCCTGGAGTCAACTTCGGGGGGGGGCTTTGACCTACGAGCAGTACTTC. The encoded protein is CAWSQLRGGALTYEQYF.

V gene TRBV28 combines with J gene TRBJ1-6; a weak D match, TRBD1 (5 bases). In germline, CDR1 is MDHEN, CDR2 SYDVKM. The CDR3 is 13 residues long. The V gene lost 5 bases and the J gene lost 7 bases, with 9 bases spanning the gap. DNA of the CDR3: TGTGCCAGCAGTCTGACAGAGAATTCACCCCTCCACTTT. Its protein product is CASSLTENSPLHF.

V and J are TRBV27 and TRBJ2-3, with TRBD2 identical over 15 bases. Germline V gene sequence: CDR1 MNHEY, CDR2 SMNVEV (reference sequence). This CDR3 contains 18 residues. Trimming cost V 5 bases and J 0 bases; bases outside gene matches: 6. CDR3 DNA: TGTGCCAGCAGTAGGGGACTAGCGGGGGGTACTAGCACAGATACGCAGTATTTT. Protein product: CASSRGLAGGTSTDTQYF.

The gene calls are TRBV7-9 and TRBJ1-1; D call uncertain. Trimming stripped 7 bases from V and 0 bases from J, with 12 bases between. This CDR3 spans 14 amino acids. Germline V gives CDR1 SEHNR, CDR2 FQNEAQ (reference sequence). In DNA form, the CDR3 reads TGTGCCAGCACCCCGGGAGCCTTGAACACTGAAGCTTTCTTT. It specifies CASTPGALNTEAFF.

J is TRBJ2-7 and V is TRBV7-8, with D uncertain. CDR1 is SGHVS, CDR2 FQNEAQ, per germline. The CDR3 covers 14 residues. Trimming removed 0 bases from V and 1 base from J, with 7 bases in between. CDR3 sequence (DNA): TGTGCCAGCAGCTTAGCGACACAGTCCTACGAGCAGTACTTC. It codes for CASSLATQSYEQYF.

The chain is built from TRBV11-3 and TRBJ2-1, with 7 bases that match TRBD2. J lost 10 bases, V lost 0 bases, and 6 bases had no gene match. Germline lookup yields CDR1 SGHNT and CDR2 YENEEA. This CDR3 is 14 amino acids long. The CDR3 DNA reads TGTGCCAGCAGCTTAGAAGCGGGAAACCGCGAGCAGTTCTTC. Translated, it gives CASSLEAGNREQFF.

The chain recombines TRBV9 with TRBJ2-1, with a tentative D call TRBD2 (5 bases). With 2 bases removed from V and 0 bases from J, the gap between germline ends came to 9 bases. Germline V lookup: CDR1 SGDLS, CDR2 YYNGEE. There are 15 residues in the CDR3. CDR3 sequence: CASSVGLHSYNEQFF. CDR3 DNA: TGTGCCAGCAGCGTCGGACTTCACTCCTACAATGAGCAGTTCTTC.

V and J are TRBV19 and TRBJ2-2; 8 bases agree with TRBD2. With 5 bases clipped from V and 6 bases from J, the junction kept 14 bases outside the gene matches. The germline CDR1 and CDR2 sequences are LNHDA and SQIVND (reference sequence). This CDR3 is built from 17 residues. DNA for the CDR3: TGTGCCAGTAGTTTATTAGCGGGGCCCTCATGGGCCGGGGAGCTGTTTTTT. Its translation: CASSLLAGPSWAGELFF.

V and J are TRBV3-1 (or the pseudogene TRBV3-2) and TRBJ1-1; D is undetermined. Germline V gene data show CDR1 as LGHDT and CDR2 as YNNKEL (reference sequence). The CDR3 sequence is 15 residues long. Trimming took 1 base from V and 1 from J, leaving 10 bases between them. For the CDR3, the DNA is TGTGCCAGCAGCCAAGGCCTAGTTTCGAACACTGAAGCTTTCTTT. As protein: CASSQGLVSNTEAFF.

The chain carries TRBV7-2 and TRBJ2-7; D perhaps matches TRBD1 (6 bases). The germline V gene encodes CDR1 SGHTA and CDR2 FQGNSA. The V gene lost 0 bases and the J gene lost 0 bases, with 9 bases spanning the gap. The CDR3 has 15 amino acids. The CDR3 here is CASSLALGASYEQYF. DNA for the CDR3: TGTGCCAGCAGCTTAGCGCTGGGGGCCTCCTACGAGCAGTACTTC.